This is a list of T cell receptor beta chains from one sample in a study of cytomegalovirus exposure and HLA in healthy donors. Here immunoSEQ multiplex PCR was the method, and the copy in TCRdb shows in-frame clones only, minus some. This sample has fewer than 150,000 clones, with 76% found just once. Sample: PBMCs. Every receptor here comes from a man in his forties in good health and CMV-seronegative. Both conserved end residues are part of each CDR3. D genes are given only for firm matches. Size is stated for part of the rows, as once, few or many counts, or as a class when the clone is expanded.

size	V	D	J	DNA	CDR3
-	TRBV6-5	-	TRBJ1-1	TGTGCCAGCAGTTACTCGGGGACACTGAACACTGAAGCTTTCTTT	CASSYSGTLNTEAFF
-	TRBV4-3	TRBD1	TRBJ2-7	TGCGCCAGCAGCCAAGAAGGGACAGCCTCCTACGAGCAGTACTTC	CASSQEGTASYEQYF
-	TRBV14	TRBD1	TRBJ2-7	TGTGCCAGCAGCCAGATAACAGGGGCGCCCCACGAGCAGTACTTC	CASSQITGAPHEQYF
-	TRBV5-4	TRBD2	TRBJ2-7	TGTGCCAGCAGGCGACTAGCGGGGGCTATGGGCGAGCAGTACTTC	CASRRLAGAMGEQYF
once	TRBV6-6	TRBD1	TRBJ1-1	TGTGCCAGCGTTCCGGGACAGCCCGAAGCTTTCTTT	CASVPGQPEAFF
-	TRBV7-9	-	TRBJ2-7	TGTGCCAGCAGCTTCCTACAAGCGCGGGAGCAGTACTTC	CASSFLQAREQYF
-	TRBV9	TRBD2	TRBJ2-1	TGTGCCAGCAGCGCTGACCCGGGACCGGGGGGGTATGAGCAGTTCTTC	CASSADPGPGGYEQFF
-	TRBV7-3	TRBD1	TRBJ1-1	TGTGCCAGCAGCCCAGGGGGTCTGAACACTGAAGCTTTCTTT	CASSPGGLNTEAFF
-	TRBV7-9	TRBD1	TRBJ2-7	TGTGCCAGCAGCTTTGGAGGGACAGGGGTCCACGAGCAGTACTTC	CASSFGGTGVHEQYF
-	TRBV12-5	-	TRBJ2-1	TGTGCTAGTGGTTTGGGGGAGTACCCCTACAATGAGCAGTTCTTC	CASGLGEYPYNEQFF
-	TRBV10-1	TRBD1	TRBJ1-6	TGCGCCAGCAGGGAACCCGGGACAGTTAGCCCAACCCTTTCCTATAATTCACCCCTCCACTTT	CASREPGTVSPTLSYNSPLHF
-	TRBV30	TRBD1	TRBJ1-5	TGTGCCTGGGACGGACAGGGTGGTCAGCCCCAGCATTTT	CAWDGQGGQPQHF
many	TRBV6-5	-	TRBJ1-1	TGTGCCAGCACCTTGACCCCAGGGGTAACTGAAGCTTTCTTT	CASTLTPGVTEAFF
-	TRBV5-1	TRBD1	TRBJ2-3	TGCGCCAGCAGCCCGGGACAGACCACAGATACGCAGTATTTT	CASSPGQTTDTQYF
-	TRBV6-1	-	TRBJ2-2	TGTGCCAGCAGTGATAGAGGGACTTACAACACCGGGGAGCTGTTTTTT	CASSDRGTYNTGELFF
-	TRBV28	TRBD1	TRBJ2-3	TGTGCCAGCAGTTTCGGGGACAGGGGCTACACAGATACGCAGTATTTT	CASSFGDRGYTDTQYF
-	TRBV4-1	-	TRBJ2-7	TGCGCCAGCAGCCAAGACGGCTACGAGCAGTACTTC	CASSQDGYEQYF
-	TRBV4-1	TRBD2	TRBJ2-3	TGCGCCAGCAGCCAGATACTAGCGGAAAGCACAGATACGCAGTATTTT	CASSQILAESTDTQYF
-	TRBV4-3	-	TRBJ1-1	TGCGCCAGCAGCCAAGATCCCCTGGCGGGGTCCACTGAAGCTTTCTTT	CASSQDPLAGSTEAFF
-	TRBV27	-	TRBJ2-7	TGTGCCAGCAGTTTGGTTGCAGGGGCCTACGAGCAGTACTTC	CASSLVAGAYEQYF
-	TRBV28	TRBD2	TRBJ2-7	TGTGCCAGCAGCCCCTCAGGGACTAGCGGCCCCTACGAGCAGTACTTC	CASSPSGTSGPYEQYF
-	TRBV19	TRBD1	TRBJ1-1	TGTGCCAGCCGAAGGGGGCGAGTCGAAACTGAAGCTTTCTTT	CASRRGRVETEAFF
-	TRBV30	-	TRBJ1-5	TGTGCCTGGACTTCGGGGGGTCGGCCCCAGCATTTT	CAWTSGGRPQHF
-	TRBV5-1	TRBD1	TRBJ1-2	TGCGCCAGCAGCTTAACAGGGGAAGATAAGGATGGCTACACCTTC	CASSLTGEDKDGYTF
-	TRBV5-1	-	TRBJ2-2	TGCGCCAGCAGCTTAACCGGGACATATAACACCGGGGAGCTGTTTTTT	CASSLTGTYNTGELFF
-	TRBV5-6	TRBD2	TRBJ2-6	TGTGCCAGCTACCCCTGGGGGGGTGGCGGGAGGACTGGGGCCAACGTCCTGACTTTC	CASYPWGGGGRTGANVLTF
few	TRBV5-1	TRBD1	TRBJ2-3	TGCGCCAGCAGCTGGCCAGGGGGCGCGGGCACAGATACGCAGTATTTT	CASSWPGGAGTDTQYF
-	TRBV7-3	-	TRBJ2-2	TGTGCCAGCAGCCCCCCGGGACTTCGGAACACCGGGGAGCTGTTTTTT	CASSPPGLRNTGELFF
once	TRBV5-1	-	TRBJ2-1	TGCGCCAGCAGCGCCCGGCAGACTTTCAATGAGCAGTTCTTC	CASSARQTFNEQFF
-	TRBV25-1	TRBD1	TRBJ2-2	TGTGCCAGCAGTAAACCGGGACAGGGGGGCGGGGAGCTGTTTTTT	CASSKPGQGGGELFF
-	TRBV29-1	TRBD2	TRBJ2-6	TGCAGCGTTGAAGATGGGACTAGCGGGAACTCTGGGGCCAACGTCCTGACTTTC	CSVEDGTSGNSGANVLTF
-	TRBV6-1	TRBD1	TRBJ1-1	TGTGCCAGCAGACCGGGACAGGGAGGGGTCACTGAAGCTTTCTTT	CASRPGQGGVTEAFF
-	TRBV7-8	TRBD1	TRBJ2-7	TGTGCCAGCAGCTTCGCTACTGGGACAGGGGCTTACGAGCAGTACTTC	CASSFATGTGAYEQYF
-	TRBV5-1	TRBD1	TRBJ1-4	TGCGCCAGCAGCGGGCCGGGACAGGGGGCCGGGACCCGTAATGAAAAACTGTTTTTT	CASSGPGQGAGTRNEKLFF
-	TRBV6-5	-	TRBJ2-5	TGTGCCAGCAGTTACCGCGGGACGGACCAAGAGACCCAGTACTTC	CASSYRGTDQETQYF
-	TRBV5-6	-	TRBJ2-1	TGTGCCAGCAGGGTAGGGGGTGAGCAGTTCTTC	CASRVGGEQFF
-	TRBV7-3	-	TRBJ1-1	TGTGCCAGCAGCTTGGGCAGCAACACTGAAGCTTTCTTT	CASSLGSNTEAFF
-	TRBV27	TRBD1	TRBJ2-4	TGTGCCAGCAGGGAGGGACAGGGGGGCGGTAACATTCAGTACTTC	CASREGQGGGNIQYF
-	TRBV9	-	TRBJ2-2	TGTGCCAGCAACCCTCAGGGCCTCACCGGGGAGCTGTTTTTT	CASNPQGLTGELFF
many	TRBV5-5	TRBD2	TRBJ2-1	TGTGCCAGCAGCTTGGAGACTAGCGGGATCGGCAATGAGCAGTTCTTC	CASSLETSGIGNEQFF
-	TRBV27	-	TRBJ1-2	TGTGCCAGCCGGCCGGCCGATGGAGGGCGGGGGAACTATGGCTACACCTTC	CASRPADGGRGNYGYTF
-	TRBV6-1	TRBD2	TRBJ2-1	TGTGCCAGCAGGACAGCTAGCGGGAGTTACAATGAGCAGTTCTTC	CASRTASGSYNEQFF